One sample yielded the 10 T cell receptor beta chains listed below, sequenced in a study of blood T cell repertoires in COVID-19. Sequencing was performed with immunoSEQ multiplex PCR; in TCRdb, only in-frame clones are kept and a portion is missing. The sample includes 180,000 or so clones, more than 70% of them seen just once. The material sequenced was PBMCs or T cells enriched from blood (not recorded which). The receptors originated from a woman in her twenties or thirties who had recovered from COVID-19.

This chain links TRBV4-1 with TRBJ2-7, with D tentatively TRBD2 (6 bases). V lost 1 base, J lost 3 bases, and 10 bases lay in between. CDR1 MGHRA and CDR2 YSYEKL come from the germline V gene. The CDR3 is 14 amino acids. In nucleotides, the CDR3 is TGCGCCAGCAGCCAAGGTTCGGGAGTCTACGAGCAGTACTTC. Translated: CASSQGSGVYEQYF.

The chain uses TRBV18 and TRBJ2-7, with 11 bases lining up with TRBD2. With V trimmed by 3 bases and J by 2 bases, 6 bases remained unmatched. CDR3 size: 16 residues. Germline CDR1 reads KGHSH; CDR2 reads LQKENI. The CDR3 protein is CASSPFEGLAAYEQYF. The CDR3 coding sequence is TGTGCCAGCTCACCCTTTGAGGGACTAGCGGCCTACGAGCAGTACTTC.

This chain links TRBV19 with TRBJ1-1; weak D call: TRBD1 (6 bases). This CDR3 comprises 15 residues. Germline loops: CDR1 LNHDA, CDR2 SQIVND (reference sequence). V lost 4 bases and J lost 1, with 13 bases in between. The CDR3 DNA follows: TGTGCCAGTAGTACCTTACGGACAGCGAACACTGAAGCTTTCTTT. It encodes CASSTLRTANTEAFF.

This clone has only one observation. The chain links TRBV25-1 to TRBJ1-1; no clear D. V was cut by 3 bases and J by 2 bases, with 10 bases left in between. This CDR3 region has 14 residues. Germline CDR1 reads MGHDK; CDR2 reads SYGVNS. The DNA of the CDR3 is TGTGCCAGCAGTGATCCCAGTAATAACACTGAAGCTTTCTTT. It codes for CASSDPSNNTEAFF.

The chain combines TRBV11-1 with TRBJ1-1, with 8 positions matching TRBD1. V lost 6 bases, J lost 1 base, and 7 bases stayed unmatched. The V gene's germline CDR1 is SGHAT and CDR2 FQDESV (reference sequence). CDR3 length equals 15 residues. For the CDR3, the DNA is TGTGCCAGCAGTCGACAGGGGCCCAAGAACACTGAAGCTTTCTTT. Protein: CASSRQGPKNTEAFF.

The CDR3 region has the DNA TGTGCCAGCAGCCAAGATCGATCTAGCGACTACACCGGGGAGCTGTTTTTT. Protein product: CASSQDRSSDYTGELFF. The chain employs TRBV14 and TRBJ2-2, with D maybe TRBD2 (6 bases). The CDR3 consists of 17 residues. Germline V CDR1 and CDR2: SGHDN, FVKESK. V was shortened by 0 bases and J by 3 bases, with 14 bases between the two germline ends. Looking up the rest from reference TRBV14 and TRBJ2-2 gives the full variable domain: EAGVTQFPSHSVIEKGQTVTLRCDPISGHDNLYWYRRVMGKEIKFLLHFVKESKQDESGMPNNRFLAERTGGTYSTLKVQPAELEDSGVYFCASSQDRSSDYTGELFFGEGSRLTVL.

The gene calls are TRBV19 and TRBJ1-5; no firm D call. The germline V and J ends were trimmed by 7 bases and 1 base, with 8 bases remaining between them. CDR3 length: 13 amino acids. From germline, CDR1 is LNHDA and CDR2 SQIVND (reference sequence). DNA for the CDR3: TGTGCCAGTACTTTCTCGAGCAATCAGCCCCAGCATTTT. Its protein product is CASTFSSNQPQHF.

J is TRBJ2-2 and V is TRBV7-3; 7 nucleotides agree with TRBD2. This CDR3 is 16 amino acids long. With 5 bases clipped from V and 7 bases from J, the junction kept 13 bases outside the gene matches. Looked up from germline, CDR1 is SGHTA and CDR2 is FQGTGA. CDR3 sequence: CASSPSGGGRSGELFF. DNA of the CDR3: TGTGCCAGCAGCCCTTCGGGTGGCGGGAGAAGCGGGGAGCTGTTTTTT.

The chain has TRBV10-3 and TRBJ2-7; 12 bases are a match to TRBD2. The trim removed 6 bases at V and 1 base at J, leaving 1 base unmatched. Germline V gene data show CDR1 as ENHRY and CDR2 as SYGVKD. The CDR3 has 14 residues. The chain's CDR3 is CAIRGTSGSYEQYF. The CDR3 DNA sequence: TGTGCCATCAGGGGGACTAGCGGGTCCTACGAGCAGTACTTC.

The chain recombines TRBV6-4 with TRBJ1-2; TRBD1 agrees at 10 bases. V shed 3 bases, J shed 6 bases, and the junction held 13 bases outside the gene matches. There are 17 residues in the CDR3. Germline assignment: CDR1 MRHNA and CDR2 SNTAGT. The CDR3 here is CASSDTGTGALVHGYTF. The CDR3 DNA follows: TGTGCCAGCAGTGATACCGGGACAGGGGCCCTTGTTCATGGCTACACCTTC.